This T cell receptor (beta chain) was profiled in a study of blood T cell repertoires in COVID-19. Study information: Both acute and convalescent COVID-19 samples were obtained from the United States, Italy and Spain. The analysed material was cDNA or gDNA that came from T cells, B-cell-depleted T cells, or PBMCs.

Authors' analysis steps: Scientists estimated how many nucleated cells there were by amplifying reference gene primers. Assay: immunoSEQ multiplex PCR; the TCRdb copy retains only in-frame clones and omits some. V and J calls and clone size are copied from that table; D and trimming were computed from the DNA. The table records tens of thousands of clones, about 89% of them present only once. This CDR3 region has 15 residues. CDR1 and CDR2 from the germline V gene are ENHRY and SYGVKD. V was cut by 4 bases and J by 1 base, with 13 bases left in between. The chain combines TRBV10-3 with TRBJ1-1; possible D gene TRBD1, 6 bases. This TCR was sampled from a man aged 65 to 79 with active or convalescent COVID-19. The specimen sequenced was peripheral blood. CDR3 residues: CAISGAPTGNTEAFF. The CDR3 nucleotides are TGTGCCATCAGTGGTGCCCCGACAGGGAACACTGAAGCTTTCTTT.